The clone carrying this TCR beta chain was recorded many times. The target antigen is unknown. The data were taken from a study of neurological immune-mediated disorders. Study-level results: HTLV-1-associated myelopathy displayed the greatest TCR clonal expansion, and multiple sclerosis exhibited the smallest, lower than that of healthy controls.

5'RACE generated cDNA with 10-nucleotide random UMIs. TCRdb itself ran the 5' RACE reads through MiXCR, one entry per CDR3 protein. The repertoire includes about 120,000 distinct CDR3 sequences, about 3.2% of them detected once, and 1% to 1.5% sits in the top ten. Libraries used 2 million unsorted PBMCs kept frozen in RNAlater. The germline V gene encodes CDR1 SGDLS and CDR2 YYNGEE. The CDR3 loop spans 14 amino acids. V was clipped by 3 bases and J by 0 bases, with 9 bases between them. This sequence originates from a woman in her thirties with multiple sclerosis. Sequenced input: PBMCs. The V call is TRBV9, the J call TRBJ2-5, with a weak D call TRBD2 (6 bases). This CDR3 reads CASSGRGNQETQYF. CDR3 sequence (DNA): TGTGCCAGCAGCGGGCGGGGAAACCAAGAGACCCAGTACTTC.